The entry that follows covers one T cell receptor (beta chain) sequence. Its antigen is as yet unknown. The sample comes from a study of blood T cells in healthy people across ages. General study points: Higher diversity and more naive CD4+ cells were features of long-lived donors, compared to aged donors. TCR beta diversity correlated strongly with naive T cell percentage.

CDR1 and CDR2 (germline): SGDLS, YYNGEE. Trimming left V 0 bases short and J 2 bases short, with 11 bases between. The CDR3 has 15 residues. Per sample, extraction of total RNA gave at least 5.5 micrograms in every case. Using a J-beta primer mix together with a sample-barcoded 5' primer, a second PCR was run for about 7 to 12 cycles. Tags on each cDNA molecule came from a template-switch adaptor with 12 random nucleotides. MiXCR, applied by TCRdb to the 5' RACE reads, yields one record per CDR3 protein. This table holds roughly 800,000 distinct CDR3 sequences, roughly 50% found once. The clonotype originates from a young man in good health. This chain uses TRBV9 with TRBJ2-5; D may be TRBD2 (5 bases). The sequenced sample was blood. CDR3 sequence reads: CASSVVGSTQETQYF. CDR3 DNA sequence: TGTGCCAGCAGCGTAGTAGGGAGTACACAAGAGACCCAGTACTTC.